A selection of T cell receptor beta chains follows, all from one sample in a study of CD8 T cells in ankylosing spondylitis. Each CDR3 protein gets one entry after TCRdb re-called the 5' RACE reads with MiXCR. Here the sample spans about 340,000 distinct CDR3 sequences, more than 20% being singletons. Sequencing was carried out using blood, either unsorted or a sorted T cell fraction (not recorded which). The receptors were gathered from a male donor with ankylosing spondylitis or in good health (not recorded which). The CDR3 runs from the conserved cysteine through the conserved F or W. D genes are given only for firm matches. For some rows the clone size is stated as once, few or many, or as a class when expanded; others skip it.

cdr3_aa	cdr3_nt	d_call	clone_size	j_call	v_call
CASSQAGTGSSPLHF	TGCGCCAGCAGCCAAGCAGGGACAGGGAGTTCACCCCTCCACTTT	TRBD1	many	TRBJ1-6	TRBV4-1
CASSPQVTSGDEQYF	TGTGCCAGTAGTCCCCAGGTGACCTCGGGGGACGAGCAGTACTTC	NA	NA	TRBJ2-7	TRBV19
CASSTPLRGGLAEQFF	TGTGCCAGCAGCACCCCACTGCGGGGGGGCTTGGCTGAGCAGTTCTTC	TRBD2	NA	TRBJ2-1	TRBV11-2
CASSALEDSRVKTGEQYF	TGTGCCAGCAGCGCCCTTGAGGACAGTCGAGTAAAAACGGGGGAGCAGTACTTC	NA	NA	TRBJ2-7	TRBV3-1
CSVEVWGTDTQYF	TGCAGCGTTGAAGTTTGGGGCACAGATACGCAGTATTTT	NA	NA	TRBJ2-3	TRBV29-1
CASKETGVNEQFF	TGTGCCAGCAAGGAGACAGGGGTCAATGAGCAGTTCTTC	TRBD1	few	TRBJ2-1	TRBV2
CASSVGQGVGEQYF	TGTGCCAGCAGCGTAGGACAGGGGGTCGGCGAGCAGTACTTC	TRBD1	NA	TRBJ2-7	TRBV9
CASSAGGGTEAFF	TGCGCCAGCAGTGCTGGGGGCGGGACTGAAGCTTTCTTT	NA	NA	TRBJ1-1	TRBV10-2
CASSSTGIPLNEQFF	TGTGCCAGCAGTTCCACAGGGATCCCCCTCAATGAGCAGTTCTTC	NA	NA	TRBJ2-1	TRBV6-5
CASRAGELFF	TGTGCCAGCCGGGCCGGGGAGCTGTTTTTT	NA	many	TRBJ2-2	TRBV7-9
CASSFNPAGNNEKLFF	TGTGCCAGCAGCTTTAACCCCGCCGGGAATAATGAAAAACTGTTTTTT	NA	NA	TRBJ1-4	TRBV7-9
CASSYHLPQGEQYF	TGTGCCAGCAGCTACCATCTCCCTCAGGGCGAGCAGTACTTC	NA	few	TRBJ2-7	TRBV7-9
CASSTKTGTAPYEQYF	TGTGCCAGCAGTACAAAGACCGGGACAGCGCCATACGAGCAGTACTTC	TRBD1	NA	TRBJ2-7	TRBV27
CASSLVPRRDEQFF	TGTGCCAGCAGTTTGGTTCCCAGGAGGGATGAGCAGTTCTTC	NA	NA	TRBJ2-1	TRBV12-3/TRBV12-4
CASRILGAGGYTF	TGTGCCAGCAGAATCTTAGGGGCCGGTGGCTACACCTTC	NA	few	TRBJ1-2	TRBV28
CASSTRGPMVNEQFF	TGTGCCAGCAGCACACGGGGCCCGATGGTGAATGAGCAGTTCTTC	NA	NA	TRBJ2-1	TRBV7-9
CASSNPGQTYEQYF	TGTGCCAGCAGTAACCCCGGACAGACCTACGAGCAGTACTTC	NA	NA	TRBJ2-7	TRBV6-5
CASSVYEGYEQFF	TGTGCCAGCAGCGTCTACGAGGGGTATGAGCAGTTCTTC	NA	once	TRBJ2-1	TRBV9
CSGDSPHTYEQFF	TGCAGCGGTGACAGCCCTCATACATATGAGCAGTTCTTC	NA	NA	TRBJ2-1	TRBV29-1
CASSGTGVGNTEAFF	TGTGCCAGCAGTGGGACAGGGGTTGGGAACACTGAAGCTTTCTTT	TRBD1	NA	TRBJ1-1	TRBV2
CAISEPASDANTEAFF	TGTGCCATCAGTGAGCCCGCCTCAGACGCCAACACTGAAGCTTTCTTT	NA	few	TRBJ1-1	TRBV10-3
CASSPTLTDYNEQFF	TGTGCCAGCAGCCCAACCCTGACAGATTACAATGAGCAGTTCTTC	NA	few	TRBJ2-1	TRBV9
CASSLRGQTGQETQYF	TGTGCCAGCAGCCTCAGGGGACAGACCGGACAAGAGACCCAGTACTTC	TRBD1	NA	TRBJ2-5	TRBV14
CASSLAPPGQSYEQYF	TGTGCCAGCAGCTTAGCGCCCCCTGGACAGTCCTACGAGCAGTACTTC	NA	NA	TRBJ2-7	TRBV7-9
CASSLGGIVYGYTF	TGTGCCAGCAGCTTGGGAGGGATAGTCTATGGCTACACCTTC	NA	few	TRBJ1-2	TRBV11-2
CASSQGFTMNTEAFF	TGTGCCAGCAGCCAAGGGTTCACTATGAACACTGAAGCTTTCTTT	NA	few	TRBJ1-1	TRBV3-1
CASSPGQLPYEQYF	TGTGCCAGCAGCCCCGGACAGTTACCCTACGAGCAGTACTTC	NA	NA	TRBJ2-7	TRBV6-1
CASSSSSGGPGETQYF	TGTGCCAGCAGCAGCTCTAGCGGGGGGCCGGGAGAGACCCAGTACTTC	TRBD2	NA	TRBJ2-5	TRBV11-2
CASSIDVSTGELFF	TGTGCCAGTAGTATCGACGTTAGCACCGGGGAGCTGTTTTTT	NA	NA	TRBJ2-2	TRBV19
CASSPSRSGLVYEQYF	TGTGCCAGCAGCCCCTCCCGTAGCGGTTTAGTCTACGAGCAGTACTTC	NA	few	TRBJ2-7	TRBV5-6
CASSETTWGLSDTQYF	TGTGCCAGCAGTGAAACGACTTGGGGGCTTTCGGATACGCAGTATTTT	NA	NA	TRBJ2-3	TRBV2
CASSLRGRSTDTQYF	TGTGCCAGCAGTTTACGGGGGCGTAGCACAGATACGCAGTATTTT	NA	NA	TRBJ2-3	TRBV12-3/TRBV12-4
CASSSQQGNTGELFF	TGTGCCAGCAGCTCCCAACAGGGGAACACCGGGGAGCTGTTTTTT	NA	few	TRBJ2-2	TRBV7-9
CASSEGRGEGDEQYF	TGTGCCAGCAGTGAAGGTCGGGGGGAGGGCGACGAGCAGTACTTC	TRBD2	NA	TRBJ2-7	TRBV2
CASSLGSLNEKLFF	TGTGCCAGCAGCTTGGGCAGCTTGAATGAAAAACTGTTTTTT	NA	NA	TRBJ1-4	TRBV7-9
CASSSTGQILEAFF	TGTGCCAGCAGCTCCACCGGACAGATTCTTGAAGCTTTCTTT	NA	NA	TRBJ1-1	TRBV7-9
CASSPRGAGNTIYF	TGTGCCAGCAGCCCACGGGGAGCTGGAAACACCATATATTTT	NA	many	TRBJ1-3	TRBV14
CASSYVGGSSTGELFF	TGTGCCAGCAGTTACGTAGGGGGCTCGAGCACCGGGGAGCTGTTTTTT	TRBD1	NA	TRBJ2-2	TRBV6-5
CAYKAADEKLFF	TGTGCCTACAAGGCAGCGGATGAAAAACTGTTTTTT	NA	NA	TRBJ1-4	TRBV30
CASTSFKGSTDTQYF	TGTGCCAGCACCTCTTTCAAGGGGTCCACAGATACGCAGTATTTT	NA	few	TRBJ2-3	TRBV12-3/TRBV12-4
CASSQDMGGNPTGELFF	TGCGCCAGCAGCCAAGATATGGGGGGGAATCCCACCGGGGAGCTGTTTTTT	TRBD2	few	TRBJ2-2	TRBV4-1
CSASGRAGPRYTEETQYF	TGCAGTGCTAGTGGTCGGGCAGGGCCCCGCTACACCGAAGAGACCCAGTACTTC	NA	NA	TRBJ2-5	TRBV20-1
CASSLVPSSETQYF	TGTGCTAGCAGCTTAGTCCCTAGCTCGGAGACCCAGTACTTC	NA	once	TRBJ2-5	TRBV7-7
CATSDTGGIEQYF	TGTGCCACCAGTGATACAGGGGGCATCGAGCAGTACTTC	TRBD1	few	TRBJ2-7	TRBV24-1
CASISRTARDTQYF	TGTGCCAGCATCAGCAGAACGGCCAGGGATACGCAGTATTTT	NA	NA	TRBJ2-3	TRBV6-2/TRBV6-3
CAWSSTQWATEAFF	TGTGCCTGGAGTAGCACCCAATGGGCTACTGAAGCTTTCTTT	NA	NA	TRBJ1-1	TRBV30
CASSLYGHEQFF	TGTGCCAGCAGCTTGTATGGCCATGAGCAGTTCTTC	NA	NA	TRBJ2-1	TRBV7-2
CASSLWEGTGEQYF	TGTGCCAGCAGTTTATGGGAGGGAACGGGCGAGCAGTACTTC	NA	few	TRBJ2-7	TRBV28
CARGRFARILNDHPNTGELFF	TGTGCCAGGGGACGATTTGCTAGGATCTTAAATGATCACCCGAACACCGGGGAGCTGTTTTTT	NA	NA	TRBJ2-2	TRBV28
CASRPHRDLNLEAFF	TGTGCCAGCAGGCCGCACAGGGACTTAAACCTTGAAGCTTTCTTT	NA	NA	TRBJ1-1	TRBV27
CASSASGLSYEQYF	TGTGCCAGCAGCGCATCGGGACTCTCCTACGAGCAGTACTTC	NA	NA	TRBJ2-7	TRBV7-6
CSARDPGTTYNEQFF	TGCAGTGCTAGAGACCCCGGGACTACATACAATGAGCAGTTCTTC	TRBD2	NA	TRBJ2-1	TRBV20-1
CASSLTGKSYEQYF	TGTGCCAGCAGTTTAACAGGGAAATCCTACGAGCAGTACTTC	NA	NA	TRBJ2-7	TRBV27
CASSFVNGAPSYEQYF	TGTGCCAGCAGTTTCGTTAATGGGGCTCCCTCCTACGAGCAGTACTTC	NA	few	TRBJ2-7	TRBV27
CASSPHGPGKGQETQYF	TGTGCCAGCAGCCCACATGGTCCCGGAAAAGGCCAAGAGACCCAGTACTTC	NA	few	TRBJ2-5	TRBV7-9
CASSQDFATGRNTGELFF	TGTGCCAGCAGCCAAGATTTCGCGACAGGCCGGAACACCGGGGAGCTGTTTTTT	NA	NA	TRBJ2-2	TRBV3-1
CASSPVPGQGGSSYNEQFF	TGTGCCAGCAGCCCTGTCCCGGGACAGGGAGGAAGCTCCTACAATGAGCAGTTCTTC	TRBD1	NA	TRBJ2-1	TRBV7-8
CATSDFGGGEQFF	TGTGCCACCAGTGATTTCGGAGGGGGTGAGCAGTTCTTC	NA	NA	TRBJ2-1	TRBV24-1